This T cell receptor beta chain was identified in a study of blood T cell repertoires in COVID-19. For the study at large: Acute-phase and convalescent COVID-19 samples originated in the United States, Italy and Spain.

Clones were sequenced by immunoSEQ multiplex PCR, and TCRdb holds only the in-frame ones, with some missing. Of around 200,000 clones in the sample, around nine tenths are singletons; the top ten hold 2.5% to 3.5%. The CDR3 runs to 16 residues. J was trimmed by 2 bases and V by 4 bases; bases with no gene match: 5. Per germline, CDR1 MDHEN and CDR2 SYDVKM. The material sequenced was peripheral blood. The rearrangement links TRBV28 to TRBJ1-5; 10 bases match TRBD1. The clonotype comes from a middle-aged man with active or convalescent COVID-19. The chain's CDR3 is CASSSGQGFGNQPQHF. The CDR3 DNA sequence: TGTGCCAGCAGTTCGGGACAGGGGTTTGGCAATCAGCCCCAGCATTTT.